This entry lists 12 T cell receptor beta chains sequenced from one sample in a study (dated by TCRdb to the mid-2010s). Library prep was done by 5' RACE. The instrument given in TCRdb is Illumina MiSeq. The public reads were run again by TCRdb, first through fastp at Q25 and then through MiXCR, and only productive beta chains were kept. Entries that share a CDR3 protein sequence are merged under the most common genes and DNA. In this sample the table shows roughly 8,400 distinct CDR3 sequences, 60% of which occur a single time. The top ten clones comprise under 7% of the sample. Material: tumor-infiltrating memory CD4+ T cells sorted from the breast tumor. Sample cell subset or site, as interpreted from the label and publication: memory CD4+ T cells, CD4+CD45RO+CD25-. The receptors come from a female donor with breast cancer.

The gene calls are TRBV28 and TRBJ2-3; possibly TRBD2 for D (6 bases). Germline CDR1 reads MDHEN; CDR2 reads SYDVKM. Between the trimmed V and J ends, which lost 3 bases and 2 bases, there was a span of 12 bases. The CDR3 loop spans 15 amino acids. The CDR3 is CASSLFGGDTDTQYF. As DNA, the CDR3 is TGTGCCAGCAGTTTGTTCGGCGGGGACACAGATACGCAGTATTTT.

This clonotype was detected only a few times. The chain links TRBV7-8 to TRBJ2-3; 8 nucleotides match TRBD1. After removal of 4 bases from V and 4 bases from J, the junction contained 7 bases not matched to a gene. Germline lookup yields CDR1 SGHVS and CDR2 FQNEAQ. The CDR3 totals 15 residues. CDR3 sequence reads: CASSSRRGLSDTQYF. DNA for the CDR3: TGTGCCAGCAGCTCCCGCAGGGGGCTCTCAGATACGCAGTATTTT.

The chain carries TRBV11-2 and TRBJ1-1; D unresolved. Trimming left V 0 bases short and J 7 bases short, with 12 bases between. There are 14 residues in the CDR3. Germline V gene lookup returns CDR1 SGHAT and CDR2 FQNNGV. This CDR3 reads CASSLDQGYGEAFF. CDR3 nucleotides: TGTGCCAGCAGCTTAGATCAAGGGTACGGTGAAGCTTTCTTT.

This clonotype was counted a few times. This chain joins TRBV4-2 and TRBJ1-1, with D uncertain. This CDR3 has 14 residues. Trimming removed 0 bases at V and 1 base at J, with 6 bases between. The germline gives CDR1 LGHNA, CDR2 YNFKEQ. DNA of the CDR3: TGTGCCAGCAGCCAAGATGATGAGAACACTGAAGCTTTCTTT. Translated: CASSQDDENTEAFF.

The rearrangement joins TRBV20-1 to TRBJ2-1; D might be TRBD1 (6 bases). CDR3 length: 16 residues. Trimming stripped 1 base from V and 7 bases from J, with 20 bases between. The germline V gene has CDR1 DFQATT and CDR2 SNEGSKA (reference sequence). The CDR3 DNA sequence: TGCAGTGCTAGAGGTCCAGTAGCAGGGGCTAAAAATGAGCAGTTCTTC. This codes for CSARGPVAGAKNEQFF.

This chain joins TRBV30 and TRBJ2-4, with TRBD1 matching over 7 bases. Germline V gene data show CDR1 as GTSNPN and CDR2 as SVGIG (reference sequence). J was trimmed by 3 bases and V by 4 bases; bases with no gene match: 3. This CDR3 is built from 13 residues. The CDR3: CAWTRDSKNIQYF. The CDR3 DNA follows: TGTGCCTGGACAAGGGACAGCAAAAACATTCAGTACTTC.

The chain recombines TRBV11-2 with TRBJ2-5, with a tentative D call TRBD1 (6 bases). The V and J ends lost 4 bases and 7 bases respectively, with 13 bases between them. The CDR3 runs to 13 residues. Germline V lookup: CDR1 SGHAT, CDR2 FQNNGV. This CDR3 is CASSYMGAGTQYF. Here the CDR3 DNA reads TGTGCCAGCAGCTACATGGGGGCAGGGACCCAGTACTTC. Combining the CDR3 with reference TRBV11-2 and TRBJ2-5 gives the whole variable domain EAGVAQSPRYKIIEKRQSVAFWCNPISGHATLYWYQQILGQGPKLLIQFQNNGVVDDSQLPKDRFSAERLKGVDSTLKIQPAKLEDSAVYLCASSYMGAGTQYFGPGTRLLVL.

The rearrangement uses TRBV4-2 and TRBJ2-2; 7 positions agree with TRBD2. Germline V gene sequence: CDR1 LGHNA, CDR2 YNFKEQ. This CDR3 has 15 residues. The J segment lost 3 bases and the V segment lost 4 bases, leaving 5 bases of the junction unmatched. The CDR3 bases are TGTGCCAGCAGCCCGTCCCGGGGGGACACCGGGGAGCTGTTTTTT. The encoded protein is CASSPSRGDTGELFF.

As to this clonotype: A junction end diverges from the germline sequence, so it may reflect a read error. DNA of the CDR3: TGTGCTAGCAGCTTCGGGGGAGGAGAGACCCAGTACTTC. Its protein product is CASSFGGGETQYF. The chain joins TRBV7-7 to TRBJ2-5; maybe TRBD2 (6 bases). The CDR3 loop spans 13 amino acids. The V gene's germline CDR1 is SSHAT and CDR2 FNYEAQ (reference sequence). The complete variable domain, with remaining parts taken from reference TRBV7-7 and TRBJ2-5, reads GAGVSQSPRYKVTKRGQDVTLRCDPISSHATLYWYQQALGQGPEFLTYFNYEAQPDKSGLPSDRFSAERPEGSISTLTIQRTEQRDSAMYRCASSFGGGETQYFGPGTRLLVL.

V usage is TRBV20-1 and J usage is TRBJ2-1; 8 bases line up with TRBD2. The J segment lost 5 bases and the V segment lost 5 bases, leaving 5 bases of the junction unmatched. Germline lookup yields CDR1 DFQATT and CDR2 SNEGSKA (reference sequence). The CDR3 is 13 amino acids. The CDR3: CSALLAGHNEQFF. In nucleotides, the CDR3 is TGCAGTGCTCTTCTAGCGGGTCACAATGAGCAGTTCTTC.

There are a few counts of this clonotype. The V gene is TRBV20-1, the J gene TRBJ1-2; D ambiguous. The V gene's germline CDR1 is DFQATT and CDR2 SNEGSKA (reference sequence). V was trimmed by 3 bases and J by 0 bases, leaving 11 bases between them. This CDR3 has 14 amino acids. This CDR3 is CSARGRFSNYGYTF. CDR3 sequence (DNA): TGCAGTGCTAGGGGTCGTTTTTCTAACTATGGCTACACCTTC.

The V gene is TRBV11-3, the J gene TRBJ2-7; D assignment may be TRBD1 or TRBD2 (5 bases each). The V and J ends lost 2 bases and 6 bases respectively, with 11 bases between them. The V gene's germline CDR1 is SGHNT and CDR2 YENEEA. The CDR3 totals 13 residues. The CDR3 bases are TGTGCCAGCAGCTTAACCCGGGGCTCCGAGCAGTACTTC. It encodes CASSLTRGSEQYF.